A single sample gave rise to the 25 T cell receptor beta chains below, sequenced in a study of blood T cell repertoires in COVID-19. Some clones are missing from TCRdb's copy, which holds only in-frame ones; the method was immunoSEQ multiplex PCR. This sample has about 35,000 clones, with approximately 78% found just once. Sequenced: peripheral blood. Every receptor here comes from an elderly man with active or convalescent COVID-19.

The chain links TRBV28 to TRBJ1-5; possible D gene TRBD1, 5 bases. V lost 5 bases to trimming and J lost 0 bases, with 14 bases between them. CDR1 and CDR2 from the germline V gene are MDHEN and SYDVKM. CDR3 length equals 16 residues. CDR3 sequence reads: CASSPWTSYSNQPQHF. The CDR3 DNA reads TGTGCCAGCAGTCCCTGGACATCCTATAGCAATCAGCCCCAGCATTTT. Using reference TRBV28 and TRBJ1-5 for the parts outside the CDR3, the full variable domain is DVKVTQSSRYLVKRTGEKVFLECVQDMDHENMFWYRQDPGLGLRLIYFSYDVKMKEKGDIPEGYSVSREKKERFSLILESASTNQTSMYLCASSPWTSYSNQPQHFGDGTRLSIL.

The genes are TRBV5-6 and TRBJ1-5, with 7 nucleotides matching TRBD1. Trimming took 4 bases from V and 5 from J; bases not matched to a gene: 3. Looked up from germline, CDR1 is SGHDT and CDR2 is YYEEEE. CDR3 length equals 13 residues. DNA for the CDR3: TGTGCCAGCAGCCTCGACAGGGATCAGCCCCAGCATTTT. This gives the protein CASSLDRDQPQHF. The full variable domain, with the rest looked up from reference TRBV5-6 and TRBJ1-5, is DAGVTQSPTHLIKTRGQQVTLRCSPKSGHDTVSWYQQALGQGPQFIFQYYEEEERQRGNFPDRFSGHQFPNYSSELNVNALLLGDSALYLCASSLDRDQPQHFGDGTRLSIL.

The V call is TRBV7-9, the J call TRBJ1-2; 7 nucleotides agree with TRBD1. Per germline, CDR1 SEHNR and CDR2 FQNEAQ (reference sequence). The length of the CDR3 is 13 residues. J gave up 6 bases and V 1 base, and 2 bases lay outside the gene matches. The DNA of the CDR3 is TGTGCCAGCAGCTTAGGCAGGGGGGATGGCTACACCTTC. It specifies CASSLGRGDGYTF.

This rearrangement joins TRBV10-3 to TRBJ2-3; perhaps TRBD2 as D (6 bases). Trimming took 2 bases from V and 2 from J, leaving 8 bases between them. The CDR3 is 14 residues long. CDR1 and CDR2 from the germline V gene are ENHRY and SYGVKD. CDR3 in amino acids: CAISEREATDTQYF. As DNA, the CDR3 is TGTGCCATCAGTGAGAGGGAGGCCACAGATACGCAGTATTTT.

The chain couples TRBV5-4 to TRBJ1-1; a possible D gene is TRBD1 (5 bases). Trimming took 3 bases from V and 0 from J, leaving 15 bases between them. The CDR3 sequence is 16 residues long. The V gene's germline CDR1 is SGHNT and CDR2 YYREEE (reference sequence). CDR3 sequence: CASSSAGGGLNTEAFF. CDR3 coding DNA: TGTGCCAGCAGCTCCGCCGGGGGTGGATTGAACACTGAAGCTTTCTTT.

The chain couples TRBV7-2 to TRBJ2-1; D is possibly TRBD2 (6 bases). Trimming took 1 base from V and 4 from J, leaving 14 bases between them. This CDR3 region has 16 residues. Germline V gene sequence: CDR1 SGHTA, CDR2 FQGNSA. The DNA of the CDR3 is TGTGCCAGCAGCTTAGTGGCTAGCGCTTGGTACAATGAGCAGTTCTTC. Translated: CASSLVASAWYNEQFF.

This chain joins TRBV15 and TRBJ2-2; TRBD2 aligns across 8 bases. CDR1 is LNHNV, CDR2 YYDKDF, per germline (reference sequence). Trimming removed 1 base from V and 6 bases from J; junction bases left unmatched: 10. CDR3 length: 17 amino acids. DNA of the CDR3: TGTGCCACCAGCAGAGTAACCGGGACTAGGGGGTCCGGGGAGCTGTTTTTT. It codes for CATSRVTGTRGSGELFF.

The count of this clone is one. The chain uses TRBV18 and TRBJ1-1, with 10 nucleotides matching TRBD1. V lost 3 bases to trimming and J lost 11 bases; unmatched junction nucleotides: 3. This CDR3 is 12 amino acids long. Germline V CDR1 and CDR2: KGHSH, LQKENI. The CDR3 is CASSPLDRGAFF. In DNA, the CDR3 is TGTGCCAGCTCACCTTTGGACAGGGGGGCTTTCTTT.

J is TRBJ1-2 and V is TRBV19; 7 nucleotides line up with TRBD1. The CDR3 runs 14 residues. Per germline, CDR1 LNHDA and CDR2 SQIVND (reference sequence). V shed 6 bases, J shed 6 bases, and the junction held 10 bases outside the gene matches. The chain's CDR3 is CASRVDRAGNGYTF. In DNA, the CDR3 is TGTGCCAGTAGAGTAGACAGGGCGGGGAATGGCTACACCTTC.

The chain joins TRBV15 to TRBJ2-3, with 7 bases aligning to TRBD2. V shed 1 base and J 1 base; nucleotides not matched to a gene: 2. Per germline, CDR1 LNHNV and CDR2 YYDKDF (reference sequence). The CDR3 totals 15 residues. The CDR3 sequence is CATSRGGGGTDTQYF. CDR3 bases: TGTGCCACCAGCAGAGGGGGAGGGGGCACAGATACGCAGTATTTT.

V and J are TRBV9 and TRBJ2-1; TRBD2 is a possible D gene (6 bases). Germline lookup yields CDR1 SGDLS and CDR2 YYNGEE. Trimming shortened V by 0 bases and J by 1 base, and 11 bases separated the two germline ends. The CDR3 totals 16 residues. The CDR3 protein is CASSVAGALSYNEQFF. The CDR3 DNA follows: TGTGCCAGCAGCGTAGCGGGAGCCCTATCCTACAATGAGCAGTTCTTC.

The rearrangement uses TRBV28 and TRBJ1-2; a weak D match, TRBD1 (5 bases). Deletions cut 3 bases from V and 4 bases from J, with 15 bases between. The CDR3 loop spans 15 amino acids. Germline lookup yields CDR1 MDHEN and CDR2 SYDVKM. In DNA form, the CDR3 reads TGTGCCAGCAGTTTTGTGGGGCCCTCCAGCTATGGCTACACCTTC. The encoded protein is CASSFVGPSSYGYTF.

This chain uses TRBV6-1 with TRBJ2-5, with D perhaps matching TRBD2 (6 bases). V lost 2 bases, J lost 2 bases, and 9 bases lay in between. Germline V gene sequence: CDR1 MNHNS, CDR2 SASEGT. CDR3 length: 14 residues. The chain's CDR3 is CASSETSPQETQYF. The DNA for the CDR3 is TGTGCCAGCAGTGAAACTAGCCCTCAAGAGACCCAGTACTTC.

V usage is TRBV6-6 and J usage is TRBJ2-2; 14 bases agree with TRBD2. Germline V lookup: CDR1 MNHNY, CDR2 SVGAGI (reference sequence). Losses at the gene ends were 5 bases for V and 6 bases for J; bases not matched to a gene: 14. This CDR3 spans 19 amino acids. CDR3: CASSPQGLAGVLFAGELFF. The CDR3 region has the DNA TGTGCCAGCAGTCCGCAGGGACTAGCGGGAGTCCTGTTCGCCGGGGAGCTGTTTTTT.

CDR3 sequence (DNA): TGTGCCAGCAGCTTATCCTCTAGCGGGAGGGGAGGGGAGACCCAGTACTTC. Its translation: CASSLSSSGRGGETQYF. The V and J genes are TRBV7-2 and TRBJ2-5, with TRBD2 identical over 12 bases. The CDR3 spans 17 residues. Germline assignment: CDR1 SGHTA and CDR2 FQGNSA. The ends lost 2 bases at V and 5 bases at J; junction bases unmatched: 9.

This chain connects TRBV4-2 to TRBJ2-5; D might be TRBD2 (7 bases). V dropped 0 bases and J dropped 2 bases, with 16 bases sitting between them. This CDR3 spans 17 amino acids. Germline CDR1 is LGHNA and CDR2 is YNFKEQ. DNA of the CDR3: TGTGCCAGCAGCCAAGATGCGGGGGCGGGAGTTCAAGAGACCCAGTACTTC. It codes for CASSQDAGAGVQETQYF.

The chain employs TRBV2 and TRBJ1-4; D possibly corresponds to TRBD1 (5 bases). Germline V gene lookup returns CDR1 SNHLY and CDR2 FYNNEI. Trimming took off 4 bases at V and 10 bases at J, with 19 bases between the two ends. The CDR3 totals 15 residues. In DNA form, the CDR3 reads TGTGCCAGCAGTGTAGTGAGCCAAAGCGGGGGAAAACTGTTTTTT. Translated: CASSVVSQSGGKLFF.

The genes are TRBV19 and TRBJ1-3, with D hard to call. With 0 bases removed from V and 0 bases from J, the gap between germline ends came to 12 bases. Per the germline V gene, CDR1 is LNHDA and CDR2 is SQIVND (reference sequence). The CDR3 has 17 amino acids. CDR3 sequence (DNA): TGTGCCAGTAGTATAGAGGGAGCAGCCTTCTCTGGAAACACCATATATTTT. It is translated as CASSIEGAAFSGNTIYF.

The genes are TRBV15 and TRBJ2-7; tentatively, D is TRBD2 (5 bases). V lost 0 bases, J lost 5 bases, and 14 bases lay in between. In germline, CDR1 is LNHNV, CDR2 YYDKDF (reference sequence). CDR3 length: 15 residues. CDR3 coding DNA: TGTGCCACCAGCAGAGAGTTCGCGTTGGAGGACGAGCAGTACTTC. As protein: CATSREFALEDEQYF. The full variable domain, completed using reference TRBV15 and TRBJ2-7, is DAMVIQNPRYQVTQFGKPVTLSCSQTLNHNVMYWYQQKSSQAPKLLFHYYDKDFNNEADTPDNFQSRRPNTSFCFLDIRSPGLGDTAMYLCATSREFALEDEQYFGPGTRLTVT.

The genes are TRBV19 and TRBJ1-2; TRBD1 matches at 7 bases. Germline V gives CDR1 LNHDA, CDR2 SQIVND (reference sequence). Trimming took 3 bases from V and 2 from J; bases not matched to a gene: 0. This CDR3 is 13 amino acids long. CDR3: CASSMGQNYGYTF. The DNA of the CDR3 is TGTGCCAGTAGTATGGGACAGAACTATGGCTACACCTTC.

The table lists this clone with a few counts. The chain joins TRBV2 to TRBJ2-2; perhaps TRBD2 as D (6 bases). The V gene lost 6 bases and the J gene lost 8 bases, with 13 bases spanning the gap. The CDR3 contains 13 residues. Per the germline V gene, CDR1 is SNHLY and CDR2 is FYNNEI. CDR3 sequence reads: CASREQAGGELFF. The CDR3 region has the DNA TGTGCCAGCAGAGAGCAGGCGGGGGGGGAGCTGTTTTTT.

The chain carries TRBV7-3 and TRBJ2-7, with D unclear. Germline values: CDR1 SGHTA, CDR2 FQGTGA. Trimming took 5 bases from V and 0 from J, leaving 17 bases between them. This CDR3 region has 16 residues. The CDR3: CASSLGPPENSYEQYF. The CDR3 DNA is TGTGCCAGCAGCCTTGGCCCACCGGAGAACTCCTACGAGCAGTACTTC.

The rearrangement joins TRBV20-1 to TRBJ2-2, with 13 nucleotides matching TRBD2. The CDR3 length is 17 residues. CDR1 DFQATT and CDR2 SNEGSKA come from the germline V gene (reference sequence). V lost 3 bases and J lost 5; bases outside the gene matches: 9. CDR3 DNA sequence: TGCAGTGCTAGTGGACTAGCGGGAGATAGTGCTACCGGGGAGCTGTTTTTT. This encodes CSASGLAGDSATGELFF.

The rearrangement uses TRBV5-4 and TRBJ2-7; 7 nucleotides agree with TRBD2. J gave up 6 bases and V 4 bases, and 13 bases lay outside the gene matches. CDR3 length equals 15 residues. In germline, CDR1 is SGHNT, CDR2 YYREEE (reference sequence). CDR3 protein: CASSARRGGSCEQYF. The CDR3 DNA sequence: TGTGCCAGCAGCGCCAGGAGGGGCGGGAGTTGCGAGCAGTACTTC.

Points on this clone: Sequence at one end of the junction differs from germline and may be a read error. The chain combines TRBV11-1 with TRBJ1-1; D ambiguous. The length of the CDR3 is 14 residues. Germline values: CDR1 SGHAT, CDR2 FQDESV (reference sequence). The CDR3 loop is CASSPGMGNAEAFF. Written as DNA, the CDR3 is TGTGCCAGCAGCCCCGGGATGGGGAACGCTGAAGCTTTCTTT.